This TCR beta chain was captured by sequencing in a study of CD8+CD57+ T cells in acquired aplastic anemia. Whole-study context: The study obtained an average of roughly 3 ug of DNA from sorted CD4+ and CD8+ cells.

V lost 8 bases, J lost 2 bases, and 16 bases lay in between. In germline, CDR1 is MNHEY, CDR2 SMNVEV (reference sequence). This CDR3 comprises 14 residues. Investigators profiled TCR beta VDJ and CDR3 from genomic DNA template. TCRdb independently ran MiXCR on the reads; one entry per CDR3 protein. The sample lists roughly 63,000 distinct CDR3 sequences, 45% to 60% occurring once. At least ten counts were recorded for this clonotype. Specimen: sorted CD4+, CD8+, or CD8+CD57+ T cells (not recorded which) from PBMCs. The chain recombines TRBV27 with TRBJ2-7; D may match TRBD1 or TRBD2 (5 bases each). This TCR was recovered from a human donor in good health, serving as a control. CDR3 DNA sequence: TGTGCCAGCTCAACCGGGACCCCCCCCTACGAGCAGTACTTC. Its translation: CASSTGTPPYEQYF.